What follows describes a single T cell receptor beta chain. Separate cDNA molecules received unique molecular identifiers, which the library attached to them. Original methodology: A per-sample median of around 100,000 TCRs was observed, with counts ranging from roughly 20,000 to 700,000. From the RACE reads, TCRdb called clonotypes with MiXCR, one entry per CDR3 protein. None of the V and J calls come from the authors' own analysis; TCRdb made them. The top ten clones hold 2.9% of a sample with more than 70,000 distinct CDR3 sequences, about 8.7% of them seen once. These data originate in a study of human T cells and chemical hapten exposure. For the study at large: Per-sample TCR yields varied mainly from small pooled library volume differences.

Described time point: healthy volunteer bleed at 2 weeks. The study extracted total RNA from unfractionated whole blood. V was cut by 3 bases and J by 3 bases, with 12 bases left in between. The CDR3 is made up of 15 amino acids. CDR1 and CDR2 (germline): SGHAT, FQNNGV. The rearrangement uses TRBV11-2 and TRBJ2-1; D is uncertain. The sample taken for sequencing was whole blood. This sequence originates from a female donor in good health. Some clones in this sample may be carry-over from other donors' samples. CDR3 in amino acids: CASSLSQAGYNEQFF. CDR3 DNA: TGTGCCAGCAGCTTGTCCCAAGCAGGCTACAATGAGCAGTTCTTC. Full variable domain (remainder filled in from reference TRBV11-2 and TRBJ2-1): EAGVAQSPRYKIIEKRQSVAFWCNPISGHATLYWYQQILGQGPKLLIQFQNNGVVDDSQLPKDRFSAERLKGVDSTLKIQPAKLEDSAVYLCASSLSQAGYNEQFFGPGTRLTVL.